The clone carrying this T cell receptor (beta chain) was recorded at least ten times. Its matching antigen is unknown. The data were taken from a study of T cells after yellow fever vaccination. Study results and limitations: Most primary-vaccination clones reappeared after the booster (about 95% CD4, roughly 88% CD8). The study noted that FACS-sorted repertoires could contain abundant clonotypes contaminating from the bulk population.

The CDR3 consists of 15 residues. The ends were cut back, 3 bases at V and 5 bases at J, with 13 bases in the middle. The germline V gene encodes CDR1 KGHSH and CDR2 LQKENI. The study made its TCR cDNA through 5'RACE template switching. That step introduced a universal primer site along with UMIs. Each CDR3 protein is one row after TCRdb ran MiXCR on the 5' RACE reads. The sample yields about 150,000 distinct CDR3 sequences, 6.6% seen once. This sample comprised CD4+ T cells sorted from PBMCs, obtained 10 days after the yellow fever booster vaccination. J is TRBJ2-2 and V is TRBV18; D uncertain. The sequence came from a man between 25 and 39 years old who received the YFV17D yellow fever vaccine. CDR3 DNA sequence: TGTGCCAGCTCACCCCTTGGACCCTTAACCGGGGAGCTGTTTTTT. Amino acids: CASSPLGPLTGELFF.